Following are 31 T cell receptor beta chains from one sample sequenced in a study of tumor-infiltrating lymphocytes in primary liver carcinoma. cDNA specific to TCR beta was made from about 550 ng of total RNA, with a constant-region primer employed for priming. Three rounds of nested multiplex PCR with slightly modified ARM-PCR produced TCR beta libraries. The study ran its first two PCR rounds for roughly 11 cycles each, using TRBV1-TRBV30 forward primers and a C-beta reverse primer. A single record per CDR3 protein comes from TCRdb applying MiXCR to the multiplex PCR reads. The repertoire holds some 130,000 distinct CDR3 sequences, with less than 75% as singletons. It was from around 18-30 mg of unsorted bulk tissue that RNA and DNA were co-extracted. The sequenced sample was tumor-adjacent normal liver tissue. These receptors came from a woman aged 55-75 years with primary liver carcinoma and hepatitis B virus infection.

For the CDR3, the DNA is TGTGCCAGCATCTTAGACAGAACTAGCACAGATACGCAGTATTTT. Its protein is CASILDRTSTDTQYF. The chain carries TRBV6-1 and TRBJ2-3; TRBD1 is a possible D gene (5 bases). The CDR3 totals 15 residues. With 7 bases removed from V and 0 bases from J, the gap between germline ends came to 14 bases. The germline gives CDR1 MNHNS, CDR2 SASEGT.

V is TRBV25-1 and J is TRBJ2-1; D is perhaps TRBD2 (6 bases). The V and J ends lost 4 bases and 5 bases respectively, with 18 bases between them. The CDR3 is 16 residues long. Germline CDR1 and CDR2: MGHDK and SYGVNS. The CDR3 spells CASSVSLALVHNEQFF. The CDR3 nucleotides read TGTGCCAGCAGTGTGTCTCTAGCGTTGGTCCACAATGAGCAGTTCTTC.

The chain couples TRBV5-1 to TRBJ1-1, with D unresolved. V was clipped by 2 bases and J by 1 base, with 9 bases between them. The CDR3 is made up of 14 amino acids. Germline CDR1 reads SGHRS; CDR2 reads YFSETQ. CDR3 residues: CASSFADENTEAFF. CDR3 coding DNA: TGCGCCAGCAGCTTCGCTGATGAGAACACTGAAGCTTTCTTT.

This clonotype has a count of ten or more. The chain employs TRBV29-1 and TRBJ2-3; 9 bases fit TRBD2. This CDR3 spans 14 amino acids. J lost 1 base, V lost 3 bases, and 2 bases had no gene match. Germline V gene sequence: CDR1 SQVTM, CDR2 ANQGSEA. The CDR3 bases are TGCAGCGTTGAGGGACTAGCCGGCACAGATACGCAGTATTTT. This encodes CSVEGLAGTDTQYF.

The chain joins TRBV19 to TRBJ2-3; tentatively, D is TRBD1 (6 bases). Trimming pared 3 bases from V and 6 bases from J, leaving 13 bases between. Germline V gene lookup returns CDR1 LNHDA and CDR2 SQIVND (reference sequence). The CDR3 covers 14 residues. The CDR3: CASSMSGAVDTQYF. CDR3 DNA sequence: TGTGCCAGTAGTATGTCAGGGGCCGTCGATACGCAGTATTTT.

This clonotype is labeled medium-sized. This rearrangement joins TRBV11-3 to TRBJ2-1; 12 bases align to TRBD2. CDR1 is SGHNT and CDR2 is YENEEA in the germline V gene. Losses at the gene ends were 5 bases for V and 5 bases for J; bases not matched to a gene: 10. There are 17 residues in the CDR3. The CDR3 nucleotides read TGTGCCAGCAGCCCCGCGAGACTAGCGGGAGCCCACAATGAGCAGTTCTTC. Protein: CASSPARLAGAHNEQFF.

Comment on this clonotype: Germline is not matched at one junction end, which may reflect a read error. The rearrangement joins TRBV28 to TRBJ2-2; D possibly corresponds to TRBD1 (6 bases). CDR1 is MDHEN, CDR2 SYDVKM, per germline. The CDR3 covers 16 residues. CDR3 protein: CASSKPNGQYTGELSF. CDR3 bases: TGTGCCAGCAGTAAACCTAACGGACAGTACACCGGGGAGCTGTCTTTT.

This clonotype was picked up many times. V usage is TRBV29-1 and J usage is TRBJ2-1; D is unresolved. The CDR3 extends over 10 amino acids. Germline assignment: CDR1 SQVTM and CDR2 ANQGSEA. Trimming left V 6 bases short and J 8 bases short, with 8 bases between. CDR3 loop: CSVRVDEQFF. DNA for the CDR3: TGCAGCGTCAGAGTTGATGAGCAGTTCTTC.

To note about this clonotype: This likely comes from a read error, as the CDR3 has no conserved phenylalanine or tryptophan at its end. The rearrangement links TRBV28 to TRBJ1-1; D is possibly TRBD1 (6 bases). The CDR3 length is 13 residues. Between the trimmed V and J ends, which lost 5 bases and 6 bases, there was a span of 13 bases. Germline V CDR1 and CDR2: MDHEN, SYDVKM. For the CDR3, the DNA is TGTGCCAGCAGTCTGGGGGACAAACCTGAAGCTTTCTAT. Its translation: CASSLGDKPEAFY.

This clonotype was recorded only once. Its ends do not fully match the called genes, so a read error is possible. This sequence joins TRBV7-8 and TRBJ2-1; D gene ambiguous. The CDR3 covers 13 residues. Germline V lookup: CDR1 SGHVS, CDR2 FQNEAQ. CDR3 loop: CASGLGRSNEQFF. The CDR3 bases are TGTGCCAGCGGCTTGGGCCGTAGCAATGAGCAGTTCTTC.

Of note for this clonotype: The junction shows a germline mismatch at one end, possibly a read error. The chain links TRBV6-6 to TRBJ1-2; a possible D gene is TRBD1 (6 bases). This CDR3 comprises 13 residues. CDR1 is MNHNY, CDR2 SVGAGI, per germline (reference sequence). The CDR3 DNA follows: TGTGCCCGCAGTTACGGGAGCAGGGGCGGCTACACCTTC. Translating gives CARSYGSRGGYTF.

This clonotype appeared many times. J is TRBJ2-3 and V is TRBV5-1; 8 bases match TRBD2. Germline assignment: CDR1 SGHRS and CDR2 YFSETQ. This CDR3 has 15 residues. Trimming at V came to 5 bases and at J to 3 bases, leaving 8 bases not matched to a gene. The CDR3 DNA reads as TGCGCCAGCAGTTTCCGGGCTAGCGGGACAGATACGCAGTATTTT. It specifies CASSFRASGTDTQYF.

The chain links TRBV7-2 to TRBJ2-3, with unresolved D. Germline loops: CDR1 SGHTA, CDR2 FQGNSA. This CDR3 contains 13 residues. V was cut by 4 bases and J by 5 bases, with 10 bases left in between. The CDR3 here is CASSSLNGDTQYF. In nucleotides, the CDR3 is TGTGCCAGCAGCTCGTTAAACGGAGATACGCAGTATTTT.

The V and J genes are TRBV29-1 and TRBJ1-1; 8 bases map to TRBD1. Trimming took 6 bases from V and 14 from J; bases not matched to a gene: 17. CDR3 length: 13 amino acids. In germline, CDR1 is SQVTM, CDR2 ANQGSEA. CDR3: CSVGAVTGAGAFF. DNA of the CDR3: TGCAGCGTGGGGGCCGTGACAGGGGCGGGAGCCTTCTTT. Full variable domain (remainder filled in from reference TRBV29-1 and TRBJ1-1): SAVISQKPSRDICQRGTSLTIQCQVDSQVTMMFWYRQQPGQSLTLIATANQGSEATYESGFVIDKFPISRPNLTFSTLTVSNMSPEDSSIYLCSVGAVTGAGAFFGQGTRLTVV.

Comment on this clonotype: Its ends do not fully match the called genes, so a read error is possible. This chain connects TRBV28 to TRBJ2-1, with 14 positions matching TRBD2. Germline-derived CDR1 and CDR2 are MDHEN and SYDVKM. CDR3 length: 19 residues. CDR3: CASSFLTTGTSGRGGEQSF. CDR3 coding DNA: TGTGCCAGCAGTTTTCTGACAACCGGGACTAGCGGGAGAGGTGGTGAGCAGTCCTTC.

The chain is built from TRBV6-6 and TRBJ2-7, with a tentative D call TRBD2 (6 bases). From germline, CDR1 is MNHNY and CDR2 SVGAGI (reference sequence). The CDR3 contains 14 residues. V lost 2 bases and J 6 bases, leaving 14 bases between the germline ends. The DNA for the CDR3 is TGTGCCAGCAGTTACGGGGGGACGTCGGGCGAGCAGTACTTC. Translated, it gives CASSYGGTSGEQYF.

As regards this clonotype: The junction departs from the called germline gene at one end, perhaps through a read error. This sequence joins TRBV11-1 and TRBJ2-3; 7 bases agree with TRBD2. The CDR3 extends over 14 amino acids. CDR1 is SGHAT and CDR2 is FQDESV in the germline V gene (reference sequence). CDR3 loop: CVSSLRQHAGESRF. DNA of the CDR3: TGTGTCAGCAGCTTAAGGCAACATGCGGGAGAGTCTCGCTTT.

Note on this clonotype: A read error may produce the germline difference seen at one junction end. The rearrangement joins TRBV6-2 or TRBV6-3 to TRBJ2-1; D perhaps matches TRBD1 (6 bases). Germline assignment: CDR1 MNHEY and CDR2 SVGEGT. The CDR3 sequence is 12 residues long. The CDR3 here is CDSSQGYNKQFF. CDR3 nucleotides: TGTGACAGCAGCCAGGGGTACAATAAGCAGTTCTTC.

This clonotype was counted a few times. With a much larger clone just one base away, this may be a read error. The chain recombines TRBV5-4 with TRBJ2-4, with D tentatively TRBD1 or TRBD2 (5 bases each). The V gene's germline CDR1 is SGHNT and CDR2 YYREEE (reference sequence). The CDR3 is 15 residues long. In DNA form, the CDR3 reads TGTGTCAGCAGCTTGGGGACCGTAGCCAAAAACATTCAGTACTTC. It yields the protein CVSSLGTVAKNIQYF.

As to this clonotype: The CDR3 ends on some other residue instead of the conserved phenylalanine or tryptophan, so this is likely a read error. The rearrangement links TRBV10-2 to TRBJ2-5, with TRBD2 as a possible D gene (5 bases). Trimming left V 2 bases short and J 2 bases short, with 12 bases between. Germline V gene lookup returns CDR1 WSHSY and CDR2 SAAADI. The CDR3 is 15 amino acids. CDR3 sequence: CASSERENLQETQYL. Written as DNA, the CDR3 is TGCGCCAGCAGTGAGAGGGAGAACCTACAAGAGACCCAGTACCTC.

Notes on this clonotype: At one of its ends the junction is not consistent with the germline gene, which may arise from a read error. CDR3 loop: CADSFSGERFF. The DNA of the CDR3 is TGTGCCGACAGCTTTAGCGGTGAGCGGTTCTTC. The J gene is TRBJ2-1, the V gene TRBV11-3, with a possible D match to TRBD2 (6 bases). In germline, CDR1 is SGHNT, CDR2 YENEEA. The length of the CDR3 is 11 residues.

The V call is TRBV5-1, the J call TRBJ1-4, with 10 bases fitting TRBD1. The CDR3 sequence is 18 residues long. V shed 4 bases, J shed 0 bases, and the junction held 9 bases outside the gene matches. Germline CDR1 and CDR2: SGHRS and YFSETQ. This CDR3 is CASSRGGTGAPTNEKLFF. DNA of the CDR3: TGCGCCAGCAGCCGAGGGGGGACAGGGGCACCAACTAATGAAAAACTGTTTTTT.

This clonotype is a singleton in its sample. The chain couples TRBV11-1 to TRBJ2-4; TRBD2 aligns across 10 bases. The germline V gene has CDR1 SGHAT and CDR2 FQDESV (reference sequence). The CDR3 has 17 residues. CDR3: CISSSRRTSGNKNIQYF. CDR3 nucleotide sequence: TGTATCAGCAGCTCTAGAAGGACTAGCGGTAACAAAAACATTCAGTACTTC.

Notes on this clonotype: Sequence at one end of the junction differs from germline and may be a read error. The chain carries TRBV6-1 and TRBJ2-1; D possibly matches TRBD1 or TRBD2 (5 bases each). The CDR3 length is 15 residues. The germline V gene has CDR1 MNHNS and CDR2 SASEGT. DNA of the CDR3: TGTGCCAGCAGTGAGTTAGGGACGGAGGTCAATGAGCAGCTCTTC. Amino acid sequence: CASSELGTEVNEQLF.

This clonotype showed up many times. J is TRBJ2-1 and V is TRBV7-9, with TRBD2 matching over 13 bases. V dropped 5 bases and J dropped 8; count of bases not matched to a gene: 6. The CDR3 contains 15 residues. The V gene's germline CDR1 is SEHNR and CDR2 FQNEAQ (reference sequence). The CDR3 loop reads CASSHTSGRADEQFF. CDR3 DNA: TGTGCCAGCAGCCACACTAGCGGGAGGGCCGATGAGCAGTTCTTC.

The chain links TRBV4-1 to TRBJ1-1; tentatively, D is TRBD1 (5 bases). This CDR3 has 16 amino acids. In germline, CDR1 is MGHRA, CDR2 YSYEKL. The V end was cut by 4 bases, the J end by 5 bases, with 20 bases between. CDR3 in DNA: TGCGCCAGCAGCCGAGATAGGGGCAGTGGGGGTACTGAAGCTTTCTTT. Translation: CASSRDRGSGGTEAFF.

The CDR3 region is CASSSLGGVGINNEQFF. DNA of the CDR3: TGTGCCAGCAGCTCGCTCGGTGGGGTCGGGATAAACAATGAGCAGTTCTTC. The chain has TRBV7-3 and TRBJ2-1, with a possible D match to TRBD2 (5 bases). The CDR3 consists of 17 residues. Germline V CDR1 and CDR2: SGHTA, FQGTGA. Trimming removed 4 bases at V and 5 bases at J, with 21 bases between.

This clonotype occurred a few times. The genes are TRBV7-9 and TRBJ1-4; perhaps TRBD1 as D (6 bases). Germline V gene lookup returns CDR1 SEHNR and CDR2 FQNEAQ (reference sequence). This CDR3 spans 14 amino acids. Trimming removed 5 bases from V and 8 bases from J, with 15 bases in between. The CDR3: CASSQGTIREKLFF. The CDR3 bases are TGTGCCAGCAGCCAAGGGACAATCCGGGAAAAACTGTTTTTT. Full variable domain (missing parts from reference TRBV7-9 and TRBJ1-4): DTGVSQNPRHKITKRGQNVTFRCDPISEHNRLYWYRQTLGQGPEFLTYFQNEAQLEKSRLLSDRFSAERPKGSFSTLEIQRTEQGDSAMYLCASSQGTIREKLFFGSGTQLSVL.

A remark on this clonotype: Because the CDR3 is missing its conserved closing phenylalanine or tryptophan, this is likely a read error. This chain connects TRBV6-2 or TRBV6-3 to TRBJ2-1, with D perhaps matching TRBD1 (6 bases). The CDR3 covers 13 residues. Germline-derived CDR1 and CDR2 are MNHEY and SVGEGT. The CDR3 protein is CASSYLQGNEQFS. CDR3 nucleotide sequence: TGTGCCAGCAGCTACTTACAGGGCAATGAGCAGTTCTCC.

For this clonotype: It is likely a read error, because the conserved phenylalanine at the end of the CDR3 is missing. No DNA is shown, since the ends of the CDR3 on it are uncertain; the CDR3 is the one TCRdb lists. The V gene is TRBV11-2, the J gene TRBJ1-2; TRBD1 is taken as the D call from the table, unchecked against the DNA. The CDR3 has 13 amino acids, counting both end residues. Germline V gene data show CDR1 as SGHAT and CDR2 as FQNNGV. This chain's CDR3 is CASSSGTEYGYTI.

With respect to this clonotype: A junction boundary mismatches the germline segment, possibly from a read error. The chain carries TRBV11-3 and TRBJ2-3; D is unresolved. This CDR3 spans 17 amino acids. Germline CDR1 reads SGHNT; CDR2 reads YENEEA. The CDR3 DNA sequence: TGCGCCAGCAGCTTGTTGTTTCGGCCGCTACGGACAGATACGCAGTATTTT. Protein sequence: CASSLLFRPLRTDTQYF.